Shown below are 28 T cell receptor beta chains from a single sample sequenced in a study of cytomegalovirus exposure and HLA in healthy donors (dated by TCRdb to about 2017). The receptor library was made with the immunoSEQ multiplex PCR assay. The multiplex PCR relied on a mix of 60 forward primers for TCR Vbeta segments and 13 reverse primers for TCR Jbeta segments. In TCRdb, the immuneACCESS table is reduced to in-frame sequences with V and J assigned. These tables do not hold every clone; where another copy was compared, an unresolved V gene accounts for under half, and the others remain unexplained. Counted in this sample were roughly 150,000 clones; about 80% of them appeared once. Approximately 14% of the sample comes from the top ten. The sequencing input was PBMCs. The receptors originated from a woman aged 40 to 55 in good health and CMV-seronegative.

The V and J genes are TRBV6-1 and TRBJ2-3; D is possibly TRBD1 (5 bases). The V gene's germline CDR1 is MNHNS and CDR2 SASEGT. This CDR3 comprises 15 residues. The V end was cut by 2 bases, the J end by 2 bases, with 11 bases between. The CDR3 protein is CASSEMGQPTDTQYF. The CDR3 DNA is TGTGCCAGCAGTGAAATGGGGCAGCCCACAGATACGCAGTATTTT.

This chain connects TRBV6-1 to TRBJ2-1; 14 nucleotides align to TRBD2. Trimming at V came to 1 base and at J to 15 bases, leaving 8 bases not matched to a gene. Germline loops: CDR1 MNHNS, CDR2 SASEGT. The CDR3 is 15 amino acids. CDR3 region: CASSEGTSGGLSRFF. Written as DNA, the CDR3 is TGTGCCAGCAGTGAAGGGACTAGCGGGGGGTTAAGTCGGTTCTTC.

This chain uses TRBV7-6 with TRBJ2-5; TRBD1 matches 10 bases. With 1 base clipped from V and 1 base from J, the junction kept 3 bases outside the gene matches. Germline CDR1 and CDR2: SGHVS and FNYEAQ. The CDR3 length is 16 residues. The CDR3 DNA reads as TGTGCCAGCAGCTTAGTGGGACAGGGGATCCAAGAGACCCAGTACTTC. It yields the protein CASSLVGQGIQETQYF.

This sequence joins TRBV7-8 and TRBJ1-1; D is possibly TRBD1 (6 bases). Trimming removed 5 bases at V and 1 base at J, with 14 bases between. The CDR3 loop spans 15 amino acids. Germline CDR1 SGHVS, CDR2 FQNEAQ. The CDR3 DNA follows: TGTGCCAGCAGCGTGAATGTGGGACAGAACACTGAAGCTTTCTTT. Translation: CASSVNVGQNTEAFF.

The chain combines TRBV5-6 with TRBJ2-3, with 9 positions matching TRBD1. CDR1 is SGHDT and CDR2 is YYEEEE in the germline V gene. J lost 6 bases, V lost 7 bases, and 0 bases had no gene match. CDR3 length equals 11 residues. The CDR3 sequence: CASGQGDTQYF. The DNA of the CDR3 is TGTGCCAGCGGACAGGGGGATACGCAGTATTTT.

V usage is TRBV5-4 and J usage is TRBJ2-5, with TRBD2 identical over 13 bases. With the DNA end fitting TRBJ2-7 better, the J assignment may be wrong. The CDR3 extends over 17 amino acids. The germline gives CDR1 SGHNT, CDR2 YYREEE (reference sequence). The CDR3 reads CASSYGTSGIQIYEQYF. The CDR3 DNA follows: TGTGCCAGCAGCTACGGGACTAGCGGGATTCAGATCTACGAGCAGTACTTC.

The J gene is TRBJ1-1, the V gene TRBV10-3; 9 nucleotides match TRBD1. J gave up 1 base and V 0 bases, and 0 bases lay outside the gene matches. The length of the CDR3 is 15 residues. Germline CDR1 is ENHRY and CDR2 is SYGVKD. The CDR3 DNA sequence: TGTGCCATCAGTGAGTCGGACAGGGGGAACACTGAAGCTTTCTTT. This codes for CAISESDRGNTEAFF.

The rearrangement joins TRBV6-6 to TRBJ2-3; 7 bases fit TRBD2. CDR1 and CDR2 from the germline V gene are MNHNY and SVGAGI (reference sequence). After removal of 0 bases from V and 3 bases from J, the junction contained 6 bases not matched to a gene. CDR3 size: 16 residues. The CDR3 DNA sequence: TGTGCCAGCAGTTACTCCGGGCTAGCGGCTACAGATACGCAGTATTTT. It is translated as CASSYSGLAATDTQYF.

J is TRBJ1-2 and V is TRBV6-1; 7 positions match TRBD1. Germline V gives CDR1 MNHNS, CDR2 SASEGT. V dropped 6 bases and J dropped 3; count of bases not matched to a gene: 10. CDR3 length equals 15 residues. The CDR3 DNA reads TGTGCCAGCAGCTACGATACAGGGGCCTACTATGGCTACACCTTC. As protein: CASSYDTGAYYGYTF.

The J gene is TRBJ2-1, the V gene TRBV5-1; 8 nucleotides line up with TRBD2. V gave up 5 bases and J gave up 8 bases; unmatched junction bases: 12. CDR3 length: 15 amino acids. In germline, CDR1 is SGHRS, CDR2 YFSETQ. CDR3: CASSLSGGGVDEQFF. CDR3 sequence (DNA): TGCGCCAGCAGTTTGAGCGGGGGAGGGGTCGATGAGCAGTTCTTC. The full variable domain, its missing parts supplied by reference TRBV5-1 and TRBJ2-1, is KAGVTQTPRYLIKTRGQQVTLSCSPISGHRSVSWYQQTPGQGLQFLFEYFSETQRNKGNFPGRFSGRQFSNSRSEMNVSTLELGDSALYLCASSLSGGGVDEQFFGPGTRLTVL.

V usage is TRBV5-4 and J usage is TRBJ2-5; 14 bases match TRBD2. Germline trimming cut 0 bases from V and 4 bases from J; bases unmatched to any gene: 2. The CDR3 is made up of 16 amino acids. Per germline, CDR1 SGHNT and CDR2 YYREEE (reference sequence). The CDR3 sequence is CASSLGTSGGRETQYF. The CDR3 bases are TGTGCCAGCAGCTTGGGGACTAGCGGGGGGAGAGAGACCCAGTACTTC.

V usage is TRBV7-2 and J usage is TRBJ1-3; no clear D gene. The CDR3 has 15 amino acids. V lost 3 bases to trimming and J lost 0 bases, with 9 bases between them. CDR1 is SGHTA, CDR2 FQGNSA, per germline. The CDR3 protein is CASSFGRDSGNTIYF. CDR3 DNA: TGTGCCAGCAGCTTCGGGAGAGACTCTGGAAACACCATATATTTT.

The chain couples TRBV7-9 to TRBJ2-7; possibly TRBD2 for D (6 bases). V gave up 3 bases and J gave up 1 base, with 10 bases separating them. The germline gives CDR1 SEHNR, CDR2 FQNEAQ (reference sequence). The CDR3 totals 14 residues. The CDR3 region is CASSLRDPSYEQYF. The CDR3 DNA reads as TGTGCCAGCAGCTTGCGGGACCCTTCCTACGAGCAGTACTTC.

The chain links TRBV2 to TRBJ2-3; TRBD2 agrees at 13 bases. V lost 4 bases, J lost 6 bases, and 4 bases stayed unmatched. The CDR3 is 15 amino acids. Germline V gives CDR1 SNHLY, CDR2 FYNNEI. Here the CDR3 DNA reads TGTGCCAGCAGTGTACTAGCGGGAGGGCCGGATACGCAGTATTTT. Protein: CASSVLAGGPDTQYF.

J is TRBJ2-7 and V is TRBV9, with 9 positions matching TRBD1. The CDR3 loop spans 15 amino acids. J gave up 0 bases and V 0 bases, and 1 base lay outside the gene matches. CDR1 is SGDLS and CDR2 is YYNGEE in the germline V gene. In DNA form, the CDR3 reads TGTGCCAGCAGCGTAGAGGGACAGGGCTCCTACGAGCAGTACTTC. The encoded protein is CASSVEGQGSYEQYF.

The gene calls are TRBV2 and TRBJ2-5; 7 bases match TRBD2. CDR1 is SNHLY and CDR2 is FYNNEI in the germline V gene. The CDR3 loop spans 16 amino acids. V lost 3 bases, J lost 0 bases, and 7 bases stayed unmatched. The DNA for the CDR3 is TGTGCCAGCAGTGACTATGGGGGGGAATACCAAGAGACCCAGTACTTC. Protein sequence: CASSDYGGEYQETQYF.

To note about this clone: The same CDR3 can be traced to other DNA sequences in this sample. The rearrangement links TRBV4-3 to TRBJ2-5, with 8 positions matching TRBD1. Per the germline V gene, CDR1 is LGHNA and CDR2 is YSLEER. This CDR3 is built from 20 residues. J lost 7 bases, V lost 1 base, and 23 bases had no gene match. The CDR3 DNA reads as TGCGCCAGCAGCCAAGTTTACCAGGGGGCACCCTGGGAAGTCAGGCGGACCCAGTACTTC. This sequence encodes CASSQVYQGAPWEVRRTQYF.

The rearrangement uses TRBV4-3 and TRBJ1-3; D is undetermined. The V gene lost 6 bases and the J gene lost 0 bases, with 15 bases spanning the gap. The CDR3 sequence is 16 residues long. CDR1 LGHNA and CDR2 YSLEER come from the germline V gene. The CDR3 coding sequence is TGCGCCAGCAGTCGAGGCCGTATAGGCTCTGGAAACACCATATATTTT. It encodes CASSRGRIGSGNTIYF.

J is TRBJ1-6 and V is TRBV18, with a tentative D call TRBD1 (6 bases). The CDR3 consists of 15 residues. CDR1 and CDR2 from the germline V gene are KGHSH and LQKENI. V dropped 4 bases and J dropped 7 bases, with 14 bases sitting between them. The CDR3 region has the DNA TGTGCCAGCTCACTAGATCAGGGGATGAATTCACCCCTCCACTTT. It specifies CASSLDQGMNSPLHF.

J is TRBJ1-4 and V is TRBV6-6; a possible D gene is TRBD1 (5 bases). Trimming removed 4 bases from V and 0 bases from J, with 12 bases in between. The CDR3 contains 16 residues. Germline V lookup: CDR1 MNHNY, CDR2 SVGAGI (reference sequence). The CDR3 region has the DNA TGTGCCAGCAGTTGGGGCAGCCGAGCAACTAATGAAAAACTGTTTTTT. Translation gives CASSWGSRATNEKLFF.

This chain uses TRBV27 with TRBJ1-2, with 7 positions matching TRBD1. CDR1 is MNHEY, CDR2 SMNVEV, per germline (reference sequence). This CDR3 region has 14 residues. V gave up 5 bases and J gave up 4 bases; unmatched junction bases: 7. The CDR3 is CASSPRQGGYGYTF. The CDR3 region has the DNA TGTGCCAGCAGTCCCCGACAGGGAGGCTATGGCTACACCTTC.

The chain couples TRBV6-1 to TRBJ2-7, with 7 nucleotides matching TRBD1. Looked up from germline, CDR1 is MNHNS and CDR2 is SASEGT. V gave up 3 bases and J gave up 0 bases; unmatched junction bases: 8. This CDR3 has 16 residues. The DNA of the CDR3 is TGTGCCAGCAGTGACCCGGGACAGATGACCTCCTACGAGCAGTACTTC. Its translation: CASSDPGQMTSYEQYF.

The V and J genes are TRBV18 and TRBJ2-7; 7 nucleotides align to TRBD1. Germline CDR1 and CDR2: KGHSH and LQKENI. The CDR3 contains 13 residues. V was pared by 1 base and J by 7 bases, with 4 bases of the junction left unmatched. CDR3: CASSPQGAREQYF. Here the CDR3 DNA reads TGTGCCAGCTCACCACAGGGGGCGCGGGAGCAGTACTTC.

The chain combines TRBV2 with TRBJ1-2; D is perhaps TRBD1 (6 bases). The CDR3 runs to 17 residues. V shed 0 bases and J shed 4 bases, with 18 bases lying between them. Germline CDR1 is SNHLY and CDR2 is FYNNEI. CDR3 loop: CASSEAGDRTGRYGYTF. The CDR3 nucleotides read TGTGCCAGCAGTGAAGCAGGCGACAGGACGGGCCGCTATGGCTACACCTTC.

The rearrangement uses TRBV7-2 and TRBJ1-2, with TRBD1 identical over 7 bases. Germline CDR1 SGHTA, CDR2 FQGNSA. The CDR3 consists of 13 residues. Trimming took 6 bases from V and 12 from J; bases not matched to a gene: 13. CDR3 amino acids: CASSLTGDRGHTF. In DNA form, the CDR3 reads TGTGCCAGCAGTTTAACAGGGGATCGGGGCCACACCTTC.

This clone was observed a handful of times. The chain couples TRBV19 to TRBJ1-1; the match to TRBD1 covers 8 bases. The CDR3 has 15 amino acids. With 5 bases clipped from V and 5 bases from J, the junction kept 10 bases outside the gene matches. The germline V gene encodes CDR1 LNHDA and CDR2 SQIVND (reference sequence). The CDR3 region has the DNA TGTGCCAGTAGTTCCAGGACAGGGTCATGGACTGAAGCTTTCTTT. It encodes CASSSRTGSWTEAFF. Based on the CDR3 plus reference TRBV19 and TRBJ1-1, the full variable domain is DGGITQSPKYLFRKEGQNVTLSCEQNLNHDAMYWYRQDPGQGLRLIYYSQIVNDFQKGDIAEGYSVSREKKESFPLTVTSAQKNPTAFYLCASSSRTGSWTEAFFGQGTRLTVV.

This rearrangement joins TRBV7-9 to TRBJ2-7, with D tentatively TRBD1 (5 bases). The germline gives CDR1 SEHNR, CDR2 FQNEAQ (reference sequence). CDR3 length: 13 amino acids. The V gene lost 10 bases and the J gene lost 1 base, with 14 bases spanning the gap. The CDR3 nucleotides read TGTGCCACTCAGGACATTACGTCCTACGAGCAGTACTTC. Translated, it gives CATQDITSYEQYF.

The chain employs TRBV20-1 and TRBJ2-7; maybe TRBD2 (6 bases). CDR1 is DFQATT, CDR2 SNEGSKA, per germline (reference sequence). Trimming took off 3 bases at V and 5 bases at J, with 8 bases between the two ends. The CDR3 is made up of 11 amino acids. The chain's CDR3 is CSASRRDEQYF. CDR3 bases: TGCAGTGCTAGTCGGAGGGACGAGCAGTACTTC.